The 31 T cell receptor beta chains below were found in one sample sequenced in a study of identical twins. One entry per CDR3 protein results from TCRdb running MiXCR on the 5' RACE reads. The sample contains 150,000 or so distinct CDR3 sequences, under 4.5% of which appear only once. The sequencing sample was made of memory T cells sorted from blood. These TCRs come from a man aged 18 to 30 in good health.

This clonotype was detected many times. The chain combines TRBV7-9 with TRBJ1-2; D may be TRBD1 (6 bases). This CDR3 region has 13 residues. Germline V gives CDR1 SEHNR, CDR2 FQNEAQ (reference sequence). V dropped 5 bases and J dropped 3 bases, with 10 bases sitting between them. The CDR3 spells CASSMDSDYGYTF. The DNA for the CDR3 is TGTGCCAGCAGCATGGACAGTGACTATGGCTACACCTTC.

This clonotype has a count of ten or more. This chain uses TRBV7-8 with TRBJ2-7; unclear D gene. Per the germline V gene, CDR1 is SGHVS and CDR2 is FQNEAQ. The V end was cut by 5 bases, the J end by 3 bases, with 20 bases between. The CDR3 spans 16 residues. CDR3 DNA: TGTGCCAGCAGCCCCCTGCCCAGCGATACGAGCTACGAGCAGTACTTC. Translated, it gives CASSPLPSDTSYEQYF.

Ten or more counts support this clonotype. V and J are TRBV27 and TRBJ1-1; D remains ambiguous. Trimming removed 7 bases from V and 0 bases from J, with 9 bases in between. The CDR3 is 13 amino acids. The germline V gene has CDR1 MNHEY and CDR2 SMNVEV (reference sequence). The CDR3 here is CASKLKMNTEAFF. CDR3 coding DNA: TGTGCCAGCAAATTAAAGATGAACACTGAAGCTTTCTTT.

Ten or more counts support this clonotype. The CDR3 spells CASSLPWRLAGGVNEQFF. The DNA of the CDR3 is TGTGCCAGCAGTCTCCCTTGGCGACTAGCGGGAGGGGTCAATGAGCAGTTCTTC. The gene calls are TRBV12-3 or TRBV12-4 and TRBJ2-1; 14 bases are shared with TRBD2. V shed 5 bases, J shed 6 bases, and the junction held 12 bases outside the gene matches. CDR3 length equals 18 residues.

This clonotype was found many times. V usage is TRBV6-1 and J usage is TRBJ2-7, with 8 nucleotides matching TRBD1. J was trimmed by 3 bases and V by 6 bases; bases with no gene match: 10. Germline CDR1 is MNHNS and CDR2 is SASEGT. The CDR3 length is 15 residues. The CDR3 reads CASRGRLGQGYEQYF. CDR3 sequence (DNA): TGTGCCAGCAGAGGGAGGCTAGGACAGGGCTACGAGCAGTACTTC.

This clonotype was seen many times. This rearrangement joins TRBV2 to TRBJ2-2; the match to TRBD2 covers 8 bases. Trimming cost V 5 bases and J 4 bases; bases outside gene matches: 0. The germline CDR1 and CDR2 sequences are SNHLY and FYNNEI. The CDR3 is 13 amino acids. The CDR3, as DNA: TGTGCCAGCAGTAGCGGGAGCACCGGGGAGCTGTTTTTT. This gives the protein CASSSGSTGELFF.

This clonotype was counted a few times. The chain couples TRBV29-1 to TRBJ2-1; TRBD2 matches at 7 bases. CDR1 and CDR2 from the germline V gene are SQVTM and ANQGSEA. V lost 5 bases and J lost 2; bases outside the gene matches: 0. This CDR3 has 12 amino acids. The CDR3 DNA follows: TGCAGCGTTCGGGGGGCCTACAATGAGCAGTTCTTC. Protein: CSVRGAYNEQFF.

This clonotype has ten or more counts. The chain couples TRBV20-1 to TRBJ2-1, with TRBD2 matching over 14 bases. Germline CDR1 is DFQATT and CDR2 is SNEGSKA (reference sequence). The CDR3 runs 15 residues. V was clipped by 6 bases and J by 7 bases; unmatched bases: 8. The chain's CDR3 is CSAPDGTSGSNEQFF. In DNA, the CDR3 is TGCAGTGCGCCAGACGGGACTAGCGGGAGTAATGAGCAGTTCTTC.

This chain connects TRBV28 to TRBJ2-3; D unclear. Trimming cost V 8 bases and J 1 base, with 13 bases left between them. CDR1 is MDHEN, CDR2 SYDVKM, per germline. The CDR3 has 14 amino acids. CDR3 protein: CASSDQSGTDTQYF. DNA of the CDR3: TGTGCCAGCTCGGACCAGTCGGGCACAGATACGCAGTATTTT.

This clonotype came up many times. V and J are TRBV3-1 and TRBJ1-1; D possibly corresponds to TRBD1 (6 bases). The V and J ends lost 4 bases and 11 bases respectively, with 14 bases between them. The CDR3 covers 12 residues. CDR1 is LGHDT and CDR2 is YNNKEL in the germline V gene (reference sequence). The CDR3 loop is CASSRPDSMAFF. The CDR3 DNA reads as TGTGCCAGCAGCCGCCCGGACAGCATGGCTTTCTTT.

This clonotype was recorded at least ten times. The chain carries TRBV5-1 and TRBJ2-1, with TRBD2 as a possible D gene (6 bases). The V gene lost 4 bases and the J gene lost 14 bases, with 19 bases spanning the gap. Per germline, CDR1 SGHRS and CDR2 YFSETQ. This CDR3 contains 13 residues. CDR3 region: CASSLGVDSGKFF. DNA of the CDR3: TGCGCCAGCAGCCTGGGGGTGGATAGCGGAAAGTTCTTC.

There are many counts of this clonotype. This chain links TRBV6-1 with TRBJ1-5, with a tentative D call TRBD1 (5 bases). This CDR3 is 13 amino acids long. Trimming pared 2 bases from V and 6 bases from J, leaving 8 bases between. Germline CDR1 is MNHNS and CDR2 is SASEGT. The CDR3 region is CASSERGGQPQHF. The CDR3, as DNA: TGTGCCAGCAGTGAACGGGGCGGTCAGCCCCAGCATTTT.

This clonotype appeared many times. V and J are TRBV20-1 and TRBJ2-1, with 7 bases identical to TRBD2. V was clipped by 3 bases and J by 13 bases; unmatched bases: 15. The CDR3 totals 14 residues. Per germline, CDR1 DFQATT and CDR2 SNEGSKA (reference sequence). The CDR3 nucleotides are TGCAGTGCTAGGATGCCTAGCGGAGGGGCTGAACAGTTCTTC. Amino acids: CSARMPSGGAEQFF.

Ten or more counts support this clonotype. The gene calls are TRBV12-3 or TRBV12-4 and TRBJ1-2; 7 positions agree with TRBD1. V lost 3 bases, J lost 8 bases, and 15 bases stayed unmatched. The length of the CDR3 is 16 residues. CDR3 bases: TGTGCCAGCAGTTTGGATACAGGGGCCACCCTCGGAGGCTACACCTTC. Protein: CASSLDTGATLGGYTF.

This clonotype was seen more than once but under ten times. The genes are TRBV11-3 and TRBJ2-7; D is unresolved. CDR1 and CDR2 (germline): SGHNT, YENEEA. V was pared by 4 bases and J by 6 bases, with 13 bases between. There are 13 residues in the CDR3. The CDR3 DNA reads TGTGCCAGCAGCTCATCTACAGTCGGCGAGCAGTACTTC. Translating gives CASSSSTVGEQYF.

In its sample, this clonotype was seen many times. This sequence joins TRBV12-3 or TRBV12-4 and TRBJ1-1, with a tentative D call TRBD1 (5 bases). Trimming pared 6 bases from V and 1 base from J, leaving 9 bases between. This CDR3 has 13 residues. In DNA, the CDR3 is TGTGCCAGCAGCCTAGGGGAGAACACTGAAGCTTTCTTT. This encodes CASSLGENTEAFF.

This clonotype was seen many times. This chain joins TRBV6-2 or TRBV6-3 and TRBJ2-5, with a weak D call TRBD1 (6 bases). Trimming stripped 8 bases from V and 2 bases from J, with 15 bases between. The CDR3 extends over 14 amino acids. CDR1 and CDR2 from the germline V gene are MNHEY and SVGEGT. CDR3 region: CASGDGTPQETQYF. In nucleotides, the CDR3 is TGTGCCAGCGGGGACGGGACACCACAAGAGACCCAGTACTTC.

This clonotype occurred many times. The chain recombines TRBV11-2 with TRBJ2-5; no firm D call. Germline V gene lookup returns CDR1 SGHAT and CDR2 FQNNGV. With 8 bases removed from V and 5 bases from J, the gap between germline ends came to 15 bases. This CDR3 has 13 amino acids. CDR3 sequence (DNA): TGTGCCAGCGGACGAGGCATGATGGAGACCCAGTACTTC. Translation gives CASGRGMMETQYF. Variable domain in full (rest from reference TRBV11-2 and TRBJ2-5): EAGVAQSPRYKIIEKRQSVAFWCNPISGHATLYWYQQILGQGPKLLIQFQNNGVVDDSQLPKDRFSAERLKGVDSTLKIQPAKLEDSAVYLCASGRGMMETQYFGPGTRLLVL.

Many counts were recorded for this clonotype. The chain carries TRBV6-2 or TRBV6-3 and TRBJ2-6; TRBD1 matches 8 bases. In germline, CDR1 is MNHEY, CDR2 SVGEGT. CDR3 length: 17 residues. V lost 6 bases to trimming and J lost 0 bases; unmatched junction nucleotides: 7. In nucleotides, the CDR3 is TGTGCCAGCAGGAGGGACAGGCAGAGCTCTGGGGCCAACGTCCTGACTTTC. Protein product: CASRRDRQSSGANVLTF.

This clonotype has at least ten counts. The CDR3 loop is CSAKDGGDIQDTQYF. CDR3 nucleotide sequence: TGCAGTGCTAAGGACGGAGGGGATATCCAAGATACGCAGTATTTT. The genes are TRBV20-1 and TRBJ2-3; a possible D gene is TRBD2 (6 bases). This CDR3 comprises 15 residues. CDR1 is DFQATT, CDR2 SNEGSKA, per germline (reference sequence). V was pared by 4 bases and J by 5 bases, with 19 bases between.

This clonotype has a count of ten or more. This chain uses TRBV28 with TRBJ2-5; 7 bases are shared with TRBD2. V shed 6 bases, J shed 6 bases, and the junction held 10 bases outside the gene matches. This CDR3 contains 14 residues. Germline V lookup: CDR1 MDHEN, CDR2 SYDVKM. Here the CDR3 DNA reads TGTGCCAGCAGCACTAGAGGACTAGGAAAGACCCAGTACTTC. This sequence encodes CASSTRGLGKTQYF.

This clonotype was seen ten or more times. The V and J genes are TRBV20-1 and TRBJ2-7, with 8 bases matching TRBD2. This CDR3 is 14 amino acids long. The germline V gene encodes CDR1 DFQATT and CDR2 SNEGSKA (reference sequence). V was pared by 3 bases and J by 1 base, with 5 bases of the junction left unmatched. The CDR3 is CSASLAGRSYEQYV. The CDR3 DNA sequence: TGCAGTGCTAGTCTAGCGGGCCGATCCTACGAGCAGTACGTC.

This clonotype was detected ten times or more. In nucleotides, the CDR3 is TGTGCCAGCGGGTCAGGGGGCGGGTACGAGCAGTACTTC. Amino acid sequence: CASGSGGGYEQYF. The V gene is TRBV28, the J gene TRBJ2-7; TRBD1 matches at 8 bases. The ends lost 8 bases at V and 4 bases at J; junction bases unmatched: 7. The CDR3 is 13 amino acids. Germline CDR1 reads MDHEN; CDR2 reads SYDVKM. Drawing the rest from reference TRBV28 and TRBJ2-7, the complete variable domain is DVKVTQSSRYLVKRTGEKVFLECVQDMDHENMFWYRQDPGLGLRLIYFSYDVKMKEKGDIPEGYSVSREKKERFSLILESASTNQTSMYLCASGSGGGYEQYFGPGTRLTVT.

This clonotype has at least ten counts. The chain has TRBV10-3 and TRBJ2-1; unclear D gene. CDR1 and CDR2 (germline): ENHRY, SYGVKD. V lost 7 bases and J lost 9, with 10 bases in between. The CDR3 is 11 amino acids. CDR3 residues: CAITRLGEQFF. For the CDR3, the DNA is TGTGCCATCACCAGGCTTGGTGAGCAGTTCTTC.

This clonotype was picked up many times. This rearrangement joins TRBV12-3 or TRBV12-4 to TRBJ2-1; tentatively, D is TRBD2 (6 bases). The CDR3 length is 17 residues. V was pared by 2 bases and J by 0 bases, with 14 bases between. The CDR3 region has the DNA TGTGCCAGCAGTTTAAGTGGCGTCGGGGGCTCCTACAATGAGCAGTTCTTC. Translating it yields CASSLSGVGGSYNEQFF.

The V gene is TRBV15, the J gene TRBJ2-7; TRBD1 is a possible D gene (5 bases). The V end lost 3 bases, the J end lost 3 bases, and 12 bases lay between the germline ends. Germline values: CDR1 LNHNV, CDR2 YYDKDF (reference sequence). This CDR3 comprises 14 residues. CDR3 sequence reads: CATSSSHRGYEQYF. CDR3 in DNA: TGTGCCACCAGCAGCTCCCATAGGGGCTACGAGCAGTACTTC.

This clonotype has a count of ten or more. This chain links TRBV6-5 with TRBJ2-1, with 10 bases identical to TRBD2. In germline, CDR1 is MNHEY, CDR2 SVGAGI. V was clipped by 3 bases and J by 7 bases; unmatched bases: 9. The CDR3 has 16 amino acids. CDR3 in DNA: TGTGCCAGCAGTTATTTAGCGGGAGGCCCGGGGAATGAGCAGTTCTTC. Its protein product is CASSYLAGGPGNEQFF.

The sample holds a few counts of this clonotype. This chain connects TRBV2 to TRBJ1-1; TRBD1 might be the D (5 bases). The CDR3 has 14 amino acids. From germline, CDR1 is SNHLY and CDR2 FYNNEI. The V end lost 6 bases, the J end lost 4 bases, and 15 bases lay between the germline ends. CDR3 region: CASRDGGSGTEAFF. The CDR3 DNA reads TGTGCCAGCAGGGATGGGGGGTCGGGCACTGAAGCTTTCTTT.

The sample holds many counts of this clonotype. V is TRBV19 and J is TRBJ2-1, with D possibly being TRBD2 (6 bases). The germline gives CDR1 LNHDA, CDR2 SQIVND (reference sequence). The CDR3 sequence is 14 residues long. V was pared by 10 bases and J by 4 bases, with 17 bases between. This chain's CDR3 is CATTLTSGYNEQFF. As DNA, the CDR3 is TGTGCCACCACATTAACGAGCGGGTACAATGAGCAGTTCTTC.

There are many counts of this clonotype. The chain is built from TRBV12-3 or TRBV12-4 and TRBJ2-1, with TRBD1 identical over 9 bases. The CDR3 is 12 amino acids. J gave up 14 bases and V 0 bases, and 2 bases lay outside the gene matches. CDR3 nucleotides: TGTGCCAGCAGTTTAGCCGGGACAGGGAAGTTCTTC. Its protein is CASSLAGTGKFF.

The V and J genes are TRBV30 and TRBJ1-5, with D perhaps TRBD1 (5 bases). Germline loops: CDR1 GTSNPN, CDR2 SVGIG (reference sequence). There are 13 residues in the CDR3. Trimming shortened V by 2 bases and J by 7 bases, and 12 bases separated the two germline ends. CDR3 bases: TGTGCCTGGAGTTATAGGGGCGGCCAGCCCCAGCATTTT. It encodes CAWSYRGGQPQHF.